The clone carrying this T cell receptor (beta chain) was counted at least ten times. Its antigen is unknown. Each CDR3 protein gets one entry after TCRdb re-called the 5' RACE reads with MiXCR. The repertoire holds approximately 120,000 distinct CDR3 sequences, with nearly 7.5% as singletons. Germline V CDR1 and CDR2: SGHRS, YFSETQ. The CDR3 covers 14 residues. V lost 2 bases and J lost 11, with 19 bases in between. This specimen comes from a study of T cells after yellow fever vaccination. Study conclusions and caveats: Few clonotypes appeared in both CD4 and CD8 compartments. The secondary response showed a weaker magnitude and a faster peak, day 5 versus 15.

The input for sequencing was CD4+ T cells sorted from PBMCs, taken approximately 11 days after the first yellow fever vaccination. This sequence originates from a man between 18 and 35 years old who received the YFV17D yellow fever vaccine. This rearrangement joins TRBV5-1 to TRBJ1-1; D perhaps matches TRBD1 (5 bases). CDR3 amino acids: CASSFGEGSGWAFF. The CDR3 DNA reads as TGCGCCAGCAGCTTTGGTGAGGGGTCAGGATGGGCTTTCTTT.